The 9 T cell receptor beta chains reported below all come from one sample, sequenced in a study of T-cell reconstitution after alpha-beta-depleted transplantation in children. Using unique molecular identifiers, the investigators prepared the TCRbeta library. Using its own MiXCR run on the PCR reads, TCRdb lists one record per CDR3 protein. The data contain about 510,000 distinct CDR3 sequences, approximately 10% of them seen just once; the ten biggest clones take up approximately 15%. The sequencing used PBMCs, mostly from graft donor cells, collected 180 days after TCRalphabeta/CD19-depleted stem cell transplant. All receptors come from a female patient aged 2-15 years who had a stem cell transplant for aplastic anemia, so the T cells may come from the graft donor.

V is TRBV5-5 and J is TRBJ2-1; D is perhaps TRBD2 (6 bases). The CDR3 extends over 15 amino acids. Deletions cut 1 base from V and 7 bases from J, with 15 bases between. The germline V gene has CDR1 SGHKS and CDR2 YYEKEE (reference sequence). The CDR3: CASSLRTSLGNEQFF. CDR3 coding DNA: TGTGCCAGCAGCTTGCGCACTAGCCTAGGTAATGAGCAGTTCTTC. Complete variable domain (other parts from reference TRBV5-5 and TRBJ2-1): DAGVTQSPTHLIKTRGQQVTLRCSPISGHKSVSWYQQVLGQGPQFIFQYYEKEERGRGNFPDRFSARQFPNYSSELNVNALLLGDSALYLCASSLRTSLGNEQFFGPGTRLTVL.

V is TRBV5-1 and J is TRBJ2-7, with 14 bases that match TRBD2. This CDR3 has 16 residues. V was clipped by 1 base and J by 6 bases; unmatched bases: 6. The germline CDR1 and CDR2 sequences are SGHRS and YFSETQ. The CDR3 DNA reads TGCGCCAGCAGCTTGAGGGGACTAGCGGGAGTATTCGAGCAGTACGTC. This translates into CASSLRGLAGVFEQYV.

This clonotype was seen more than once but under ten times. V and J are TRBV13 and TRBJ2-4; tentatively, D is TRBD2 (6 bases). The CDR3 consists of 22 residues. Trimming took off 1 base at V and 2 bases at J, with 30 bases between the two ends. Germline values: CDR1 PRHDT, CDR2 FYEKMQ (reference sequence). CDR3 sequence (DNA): TGTGCCAGCAGCTTAGATGTCTCTCCCCCCATTTGGCGGGATATGACCAAAAACATTCAGTACTTC. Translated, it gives CASSLDVSPPIWRDMTKNIQYF.

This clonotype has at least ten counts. The CDR3 DNA sequence: TGTGCCATCAGTGAACCGGGACAGAAAAATTCACCCCTCCACTTT. It yields the protein CAISEPGQKNSPLHF. The gene calls are TRBV10-3 and TRBJ1-6; the match to TRBD1 covers 7 bases. Trimming removed 3 bases from V and 7 bases from J; junction bases left unmatched: 6. This CDR3 spans 15 amino acids. The germline gives CDR1 ENHRY, CDR2 SYGVKD.

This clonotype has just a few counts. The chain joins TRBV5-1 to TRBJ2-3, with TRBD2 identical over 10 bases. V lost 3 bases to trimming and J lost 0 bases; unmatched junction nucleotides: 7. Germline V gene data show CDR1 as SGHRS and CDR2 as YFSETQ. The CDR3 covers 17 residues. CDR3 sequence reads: CASSSGGLASSTDTQYF. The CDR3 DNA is TGCGCCAGCAGCTCGGGGGGACTAGCGTCTAGCACAGATACGCAGTATTTT.

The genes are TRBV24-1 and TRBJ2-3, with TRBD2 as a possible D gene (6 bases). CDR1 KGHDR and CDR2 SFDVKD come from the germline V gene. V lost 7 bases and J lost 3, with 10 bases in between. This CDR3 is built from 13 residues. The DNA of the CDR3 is TGTGCCACCAGCCGGACTATGACAGATACGCAGTATTTT. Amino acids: CATSRTMTDTQYF.

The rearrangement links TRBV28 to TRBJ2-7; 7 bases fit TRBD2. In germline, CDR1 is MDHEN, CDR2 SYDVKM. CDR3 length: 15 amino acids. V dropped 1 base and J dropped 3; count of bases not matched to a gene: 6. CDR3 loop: CASSLLREWNYEQYF. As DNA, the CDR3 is TGTGCCAGCAGTTTATTGCGGGAGTGGAACTACGAGCAGTACTTC.

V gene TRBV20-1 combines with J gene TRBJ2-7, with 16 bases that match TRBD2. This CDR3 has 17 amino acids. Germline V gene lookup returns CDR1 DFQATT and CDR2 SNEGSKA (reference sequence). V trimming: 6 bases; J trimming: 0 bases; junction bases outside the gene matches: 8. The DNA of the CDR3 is TGCAGTGCCCCAGGGACTAGCGGGAGGGCCTTCTCCTACGAGCAGTACTTC. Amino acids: CSAPGTSGRAFSYEQYF.

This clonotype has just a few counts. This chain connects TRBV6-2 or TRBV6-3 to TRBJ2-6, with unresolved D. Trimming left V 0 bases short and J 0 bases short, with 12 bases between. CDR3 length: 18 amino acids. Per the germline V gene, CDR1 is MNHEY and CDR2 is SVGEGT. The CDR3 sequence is CASSYSNAIGSGANVLTF. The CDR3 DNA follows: TGTGCCAGCAGTTACTCGAACGCTATAGGCTCTGGGGCCAACGTCCTGACTTTC.